This T cell receptor beta chain was observed in a study of blood T cell repertoires in COVID-19. Measured with immunoSEQ multiplex PCR; TCRdb has only the in-frame clones, and not every one. The sample lists about 390,000 clones, around nine tenths occurring once. Participant-given clinical history determined each cohort assignment. Two consecutive negative NP/OP PCR tests, clearance, or resolved symptoms defined Cohort 3 recovery. In this sample, this clone turned up a few times. Source material: PBMCs or T cells enriched from blood (not recorded which). The TCR sequence derives from a woman aged 45-60 years who had recovered from COVID-19.

CDR3 coding DNA: TGTGCCAGTACCGTTCGTAGGACAGAAACCTACGAGCAGTACTTC. Protein: CASTVRRTETYEQYF. The rearrangement joins TRBV2 to TRBJ2-7; D possibly corresponds to TRBD1 (6 bases). The CDR3 totals 15 residues. Per the germline V gene, CDR1 is SNHLY and CDR2 is FYNNEI. The V end was cut by 9 bases, the J end by 2 bases, with 20 bases between. Full variable domain (remainder filled in from reference TRBV2 and TRBJ2-7): EPEVTQTPSHQVTQMGQEVILRCVPISNHLYFYWYRQILGQKVEFLVSFYNNEISEKSEIFDDQFSVERPDGSNFTLKIRSTKLEDSAMYFCASTVRRTETYEQYFGPGTRLTVT.